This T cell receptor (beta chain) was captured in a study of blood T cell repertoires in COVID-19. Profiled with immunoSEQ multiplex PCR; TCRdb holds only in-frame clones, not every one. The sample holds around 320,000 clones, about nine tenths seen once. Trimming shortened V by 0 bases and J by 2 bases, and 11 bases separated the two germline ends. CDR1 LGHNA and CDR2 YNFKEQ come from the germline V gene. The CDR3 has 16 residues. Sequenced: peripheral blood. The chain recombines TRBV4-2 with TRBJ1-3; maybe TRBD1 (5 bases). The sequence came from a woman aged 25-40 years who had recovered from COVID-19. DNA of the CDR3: TGTGCCAGCAGCCAAGATCGGGCAGGGACTGGAAACACCATATATTTT. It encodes CASSQDRAGTGNTIYF.